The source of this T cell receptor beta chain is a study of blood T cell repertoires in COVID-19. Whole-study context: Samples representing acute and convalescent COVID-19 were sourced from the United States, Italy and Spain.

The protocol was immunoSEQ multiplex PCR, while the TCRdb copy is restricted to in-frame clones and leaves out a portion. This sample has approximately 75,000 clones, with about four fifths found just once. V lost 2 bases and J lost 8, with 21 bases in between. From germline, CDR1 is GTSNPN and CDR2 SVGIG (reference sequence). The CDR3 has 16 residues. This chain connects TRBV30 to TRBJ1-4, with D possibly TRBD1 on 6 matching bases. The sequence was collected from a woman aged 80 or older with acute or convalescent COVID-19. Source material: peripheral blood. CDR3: CAWSPPRGGYGEKLFF. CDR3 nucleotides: TGTGCCTGGAGTCCCCCGAGAGGGGGATATGGGGAAAAACTGTTTTTT. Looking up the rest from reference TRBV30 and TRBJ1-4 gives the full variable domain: SQTIHQWPATLVQPVGSPLSLECTVEGTSNPNLYWYRQAAGRGLQLLFYSVGIGQISSEVPQNLSASRPQDRQFILSSKKLLLSDSGFYLCAWSPPRGGYGEKLFFGSGTQLSVL.